This T cell receptor beta chain was documented in a study of blood T cell repertoires in COVID-19. Germline V CDR1 and CDR2: SNHLY, FYNNEI. V lost 2 bases and J lost 7, with 12 bases in between. The CDR3 length is 14 residues. Some clones are missing from TCRdb's copy, which holds only in-frame ones; the method was immunoSEQ multiplex PCR. The sample has a few hundred thousand clones, 91% seen once; the top ten hold around 1.3%. The clonotype originates from a human donor in a cohort exposed to, infected with or recovered from COVID-19 (not recorded which). The donor label of this sample is uncertain. The chain has TRBV2 and TRBJ2-1; D is perhaps TRBD1 (6 bases). The specimen was PBMCs or T cells enriched from blood (not recorded which). The CDR3 nucleotides read TGTGCCAGCAGTGAACAACTGGGGACAAATGAGCAGTTCTTC. Encoded protein: CASSEQLGTNEQFF.